The text below deals with one T cell receptor (beta chain). Its antigen is not identified. The sample belongs to a study of chemoradiotherapy in HPV16-positive cancers. About the study: Functional T-cell assays on a couple of HPV16-positive patients' cells defined candidate HPV-specific clones and common TCR motifs.

Some clones are missing from TCRdb's copy, which holds only in-frame ones; the method was immunoSEQ multiplex PCR. Here the sample spans more than 20,000 clones, more than 75% being singletons. Regarding the study as a whole: The functional HPV-specific definition rests on just a couple of HPV16-positive patients. HPV-responsive T-cell expansion during chemoradiotherapy was linked to improved recurrence-free survival in HPV16-positive patients. Candidate HPV-specific clones and E7-related TCR motifs grew in tumor during treatment.

V shed 0 bases and J 3 bases; nucleotides not matched to a gene: 1. This CDR3 is 15 amino acids long. From germline, CDR1 is SGDLS and CDR2 YYNGEE. This sequence originates from a human donor with HPV-associated anogenital cancer. This sample comprised blood, obtained from a patient who underwent chemoradiotherapy. The chain combines TRBV9 with TRBJ2-2; 8 nucleotides agree with TRBD2. In nucleotides, the CDR3 is TGTGCCAGCAGCGTAGCGGGGGGGTACACCGGGGAGCTGTTTTTT. The encoded protein is CASSVAGGYTGELFF.